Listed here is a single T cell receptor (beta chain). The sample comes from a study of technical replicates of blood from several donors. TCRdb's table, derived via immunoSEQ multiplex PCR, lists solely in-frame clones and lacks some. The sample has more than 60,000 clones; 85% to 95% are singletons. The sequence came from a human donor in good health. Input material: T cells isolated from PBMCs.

The CDR3 region has the DNA TGTGCCAGCAGCGTAGGGACTAGCGGGATAGGCGGGGAGCTGTTTTTT. Translating gives CASSVGTSGIGGELFF. The rearrangement joins TRBV9 to TRBJ2-2; 12 positions agree with TRBD2. CDR3 length: 16 residues. V was clipped by 0 bases and J by 7 bases; unmatched bases: 4. The V gene's germline CDR1 is SGDLS and CDR2 YYNGEE.